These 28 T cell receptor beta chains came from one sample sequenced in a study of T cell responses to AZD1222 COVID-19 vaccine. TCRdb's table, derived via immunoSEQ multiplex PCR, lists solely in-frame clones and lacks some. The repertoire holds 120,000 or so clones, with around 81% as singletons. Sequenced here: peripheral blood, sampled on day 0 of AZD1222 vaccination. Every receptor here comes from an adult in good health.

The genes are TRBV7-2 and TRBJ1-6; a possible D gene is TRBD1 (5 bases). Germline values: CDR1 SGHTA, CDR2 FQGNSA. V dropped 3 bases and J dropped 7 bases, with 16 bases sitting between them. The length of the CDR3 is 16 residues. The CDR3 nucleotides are TGTGCCAGCAGCTTGGGGACGGGGACTACAAATTCACCCCTCCACTTT. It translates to CASSLGTGTTNSPLHF.

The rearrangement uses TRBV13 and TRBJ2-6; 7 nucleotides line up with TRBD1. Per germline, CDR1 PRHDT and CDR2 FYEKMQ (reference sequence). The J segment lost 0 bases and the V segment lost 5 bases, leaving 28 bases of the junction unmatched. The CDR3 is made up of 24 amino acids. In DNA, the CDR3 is TGTGCCAGCAGCAACGAGAAACCGCTTCCGGGACAGACTTACTACGTCTCTGGGGCCAACGTCCTGACTTTC. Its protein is CASSNEKPLPGQTYYVSGANVLTF.

CDR3 sequence reads: CASTVGMVRAAFF. CDR3 bases: TGTGCCAGCACTGTGGGTATGGTTAGGGCGGCTTTCTTT. This rearrangement joins TRBV28 to TRBJ1-1; D uncertain. With 7 bases removed from V and 11 bases from J, the gap between germline ends came to 20 bases. This CDR3 region has 13 residues. The germline CDR1 and CDR2 sequences are MDHEN and SYDVKM.

The CDR3 DNA is TGCGCCAGCAGCACTGGGGGGACAGGGCACTACGAGCAGTACTTC. Translating it yields CASSTGGTGHYEQYF. The V call is TRBV4-3, the J call TRBJ2-7, with 9 positions matching TRBD1. CDR3 length equals 15 residues. Trimming at V came to 5 bases and at J to 3 bases, leaving 8 bases not matched to a gene. In germline, CDR1 is LGHNA, CDR2 YSLEER.

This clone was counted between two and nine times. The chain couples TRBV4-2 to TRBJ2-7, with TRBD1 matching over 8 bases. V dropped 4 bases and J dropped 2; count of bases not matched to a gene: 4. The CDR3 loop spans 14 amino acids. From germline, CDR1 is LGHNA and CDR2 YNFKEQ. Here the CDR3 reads CASSLGQGAYEQYF. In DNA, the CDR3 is TGTGCCAGCAGCCTAGGACAGGGAGCCTACGAGCAGTACTTC.

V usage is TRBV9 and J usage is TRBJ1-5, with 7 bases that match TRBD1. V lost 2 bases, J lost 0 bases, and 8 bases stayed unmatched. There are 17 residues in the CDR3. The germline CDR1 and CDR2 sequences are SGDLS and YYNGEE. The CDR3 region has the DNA TGTGCCAGCAGCGTTCAGGACAGGAGATATAGCAATCAGCCCCAGCATTTT. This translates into CASSVQDRRYSNQPQHF.

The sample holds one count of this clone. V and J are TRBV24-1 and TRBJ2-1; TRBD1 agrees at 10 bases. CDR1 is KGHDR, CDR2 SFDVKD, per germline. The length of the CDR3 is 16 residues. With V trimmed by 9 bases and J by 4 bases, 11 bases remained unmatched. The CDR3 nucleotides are TGTGCCACCTCAAAAGTGGGGGACAGGGGTTACAATGAGCAGTTCTTC. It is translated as CATSKVGDRGYNEQFF.

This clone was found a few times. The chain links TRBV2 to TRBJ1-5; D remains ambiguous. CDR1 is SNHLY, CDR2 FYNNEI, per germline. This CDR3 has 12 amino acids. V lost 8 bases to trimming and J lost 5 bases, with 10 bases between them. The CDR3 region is CASSEVYQPQHF. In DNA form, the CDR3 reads TGTGCCAGCTCCGAGGTATATCAGCCCCAGCATTTT.

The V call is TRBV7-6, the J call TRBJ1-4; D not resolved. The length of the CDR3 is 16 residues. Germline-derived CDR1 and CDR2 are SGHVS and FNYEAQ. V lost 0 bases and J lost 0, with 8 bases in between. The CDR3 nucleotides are TGTGCCAGCAGCTTAGCGCCTCGGACAACTAATGAAAAACTGTTTTTT. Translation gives CASSLAPRTTNEKLFF.

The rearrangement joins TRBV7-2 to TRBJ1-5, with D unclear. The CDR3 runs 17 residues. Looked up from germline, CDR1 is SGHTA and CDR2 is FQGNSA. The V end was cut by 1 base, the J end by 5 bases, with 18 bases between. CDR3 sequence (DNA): TGTGCCAGCAGCTTAGGTCCGCAGATCTCGAGATATCAGCCCCAGCATTTT. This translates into CASSLGPQISRYQPQHF.

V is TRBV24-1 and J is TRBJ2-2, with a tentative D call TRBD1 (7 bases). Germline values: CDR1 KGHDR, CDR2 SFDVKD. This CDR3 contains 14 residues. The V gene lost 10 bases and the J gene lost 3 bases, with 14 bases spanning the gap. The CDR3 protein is CATEGQGDTGELFF. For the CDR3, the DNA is TGTGCCACGGAGGGGCAGGGGGACACCGGGGAGCTGTTTTTT.

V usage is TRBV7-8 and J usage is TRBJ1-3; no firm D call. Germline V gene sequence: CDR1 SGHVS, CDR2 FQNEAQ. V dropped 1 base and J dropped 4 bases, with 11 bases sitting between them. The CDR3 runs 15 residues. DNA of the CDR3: TGTGCCAGCAGCTTAGGTGGGGTCTCCGGAAACACCATATATTTT. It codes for CASSLGGVSGNTIYF.

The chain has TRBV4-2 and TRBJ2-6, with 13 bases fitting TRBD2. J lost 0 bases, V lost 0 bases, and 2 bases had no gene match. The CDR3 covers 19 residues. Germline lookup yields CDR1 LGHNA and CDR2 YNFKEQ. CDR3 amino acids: CASSQDTSGGVSGANVLTF. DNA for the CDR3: TGTGCCAGCAGCCAAGATACTAGCGGGGGGGTCTCTGGGGCCAACGTCCTGACTTTC.

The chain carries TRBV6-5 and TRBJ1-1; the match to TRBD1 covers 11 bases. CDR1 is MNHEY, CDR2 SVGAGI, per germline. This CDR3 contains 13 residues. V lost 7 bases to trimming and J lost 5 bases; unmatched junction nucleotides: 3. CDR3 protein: CASTDRGHTEAFF. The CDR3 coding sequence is TGTGCCAGCACGGACAGGGGGCATACTGAAGCTTTCTTT.

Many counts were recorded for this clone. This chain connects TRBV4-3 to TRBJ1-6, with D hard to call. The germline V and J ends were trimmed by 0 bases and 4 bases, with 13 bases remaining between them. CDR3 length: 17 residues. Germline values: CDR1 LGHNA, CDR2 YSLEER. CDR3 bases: TGCGCCAGCAGCCAAGATCGGGGTGGGTTTTATAATTCACCCCTCCACTTT. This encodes CASSQDRGGFYNSPLHF.

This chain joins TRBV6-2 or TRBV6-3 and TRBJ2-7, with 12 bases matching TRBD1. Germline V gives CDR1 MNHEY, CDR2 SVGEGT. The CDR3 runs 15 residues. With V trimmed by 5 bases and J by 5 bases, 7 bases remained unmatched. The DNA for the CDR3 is TGTGCCAGCAGTGCCGGGACAGGGGGCAACAACGAGCAGTACTTC. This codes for CASSAGTGGNNEQYF.

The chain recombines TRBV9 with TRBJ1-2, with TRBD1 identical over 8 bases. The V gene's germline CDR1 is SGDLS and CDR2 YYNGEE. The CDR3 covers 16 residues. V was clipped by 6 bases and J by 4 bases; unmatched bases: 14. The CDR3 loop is CASTSQTGQGPYGYTF. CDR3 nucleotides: TGTGCCAGCACCTCCCAGACAGGACAGGGACCCTATGGCTACACCTTC.

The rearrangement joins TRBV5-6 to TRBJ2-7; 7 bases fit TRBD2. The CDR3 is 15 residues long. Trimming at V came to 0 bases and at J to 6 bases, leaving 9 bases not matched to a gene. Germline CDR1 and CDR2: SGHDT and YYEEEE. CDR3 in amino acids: CASSLGSARGGEQYF. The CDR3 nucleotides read TGTGCCAGCAGCTTGGGTAGCGCCCGCGGGGGCGAGCAGTACTTC.

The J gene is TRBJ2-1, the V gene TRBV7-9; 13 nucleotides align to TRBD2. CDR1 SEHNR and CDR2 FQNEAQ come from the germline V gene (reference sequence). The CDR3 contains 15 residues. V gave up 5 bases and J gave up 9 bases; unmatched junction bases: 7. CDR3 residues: CASSRTSGGAGEQFF. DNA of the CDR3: TGTGCCAGCAGCCGCACTAGCGGGGGGGCCGGTGAGCAGTTCTTC.

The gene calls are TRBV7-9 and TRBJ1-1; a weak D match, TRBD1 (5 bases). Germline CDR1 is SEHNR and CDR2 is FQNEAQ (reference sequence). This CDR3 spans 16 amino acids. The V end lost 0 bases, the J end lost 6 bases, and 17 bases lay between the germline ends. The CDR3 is CASSLAKTAGGSEAFF. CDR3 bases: TGTGCCAGCAGCTTAGCCAAAACAGCGGGGGGGTCTGAAGCTTTCTTT.

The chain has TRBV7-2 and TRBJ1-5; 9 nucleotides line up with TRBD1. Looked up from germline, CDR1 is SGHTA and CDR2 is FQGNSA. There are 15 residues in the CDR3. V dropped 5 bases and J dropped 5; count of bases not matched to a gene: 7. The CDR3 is CASSRTGVADQPQHF. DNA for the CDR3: TGTGCCAGCAGCCGGACAGGGGTGGCTGATCAGCCCCAGCATTTT.

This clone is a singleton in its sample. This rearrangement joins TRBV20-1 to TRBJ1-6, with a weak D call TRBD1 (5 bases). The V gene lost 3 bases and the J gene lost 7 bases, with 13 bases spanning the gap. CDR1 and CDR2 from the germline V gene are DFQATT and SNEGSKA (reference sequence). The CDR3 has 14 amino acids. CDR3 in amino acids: CSASPRDGNSPLHF. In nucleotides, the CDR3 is TGCAGTGCTAGTCCCAGGGATGGGAATTCACCCCTCCACTTT.

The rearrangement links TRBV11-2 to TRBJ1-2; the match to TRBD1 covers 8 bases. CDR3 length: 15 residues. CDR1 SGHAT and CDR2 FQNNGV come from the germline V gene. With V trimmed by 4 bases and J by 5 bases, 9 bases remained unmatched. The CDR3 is CASSSLQGVTYGYTF. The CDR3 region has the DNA TGTGCCAGCAGCTCGTTACAGGGGGTGACTTATGGCTACACCTTC.

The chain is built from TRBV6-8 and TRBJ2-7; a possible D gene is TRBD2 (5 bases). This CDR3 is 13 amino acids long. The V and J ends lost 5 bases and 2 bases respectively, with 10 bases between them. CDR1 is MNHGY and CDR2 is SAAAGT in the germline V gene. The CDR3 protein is CASSRTRTYEQYF. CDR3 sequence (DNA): TGTGCCAGCAGTAGGACTCGTACCTACGAGCAGTACTTC.

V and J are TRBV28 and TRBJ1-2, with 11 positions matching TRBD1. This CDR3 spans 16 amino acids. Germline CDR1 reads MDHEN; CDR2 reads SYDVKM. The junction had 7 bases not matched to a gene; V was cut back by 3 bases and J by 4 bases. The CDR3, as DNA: TGTGCCAGCAGTTTGGGACAGGGGGGAAATTCCTATGGCTACACCTTC. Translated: CASSLGQGGNSYGYTF.

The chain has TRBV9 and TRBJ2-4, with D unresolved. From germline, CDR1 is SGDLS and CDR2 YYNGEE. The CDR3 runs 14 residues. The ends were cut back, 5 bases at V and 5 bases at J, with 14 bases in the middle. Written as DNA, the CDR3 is TGTGCCAGCAGTGCCGACCCCACGGAAAACATTCAGTACTTC. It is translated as CASSADPTENIQYF.

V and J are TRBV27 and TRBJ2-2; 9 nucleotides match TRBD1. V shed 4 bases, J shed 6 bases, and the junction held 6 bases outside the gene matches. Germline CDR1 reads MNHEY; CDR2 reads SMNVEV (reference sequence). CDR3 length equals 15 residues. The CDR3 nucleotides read TGTGCCAGCAGTTCTAGGACAGGGGTTGCCGGGGAGCTGTTTTTT. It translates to CASSSRTGVAGELFF.

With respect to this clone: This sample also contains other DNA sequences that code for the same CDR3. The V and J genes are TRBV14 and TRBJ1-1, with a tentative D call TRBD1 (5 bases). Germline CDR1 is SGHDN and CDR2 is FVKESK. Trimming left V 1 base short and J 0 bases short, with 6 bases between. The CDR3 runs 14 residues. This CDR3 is CASSQAGMNTEAFF. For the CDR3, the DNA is TGTGCCAGCAGCCAAGCAGGGATGAACACTGAAGCTTTCTTT.